This passage covers 5 T cell receptor beta chains from one sample sequenced in a study of sequential checkpoint blockade in melanoma. The table came from immunoSEQ multiplex PCR; TCRdb's copy has only in-frame clones and leaves some out. Of approximately 11,000 clones in the sample, about 78% were seen once. Stated treatment: randomized to nivolumab then ipilimumab (arm A) or the reverse (arm B). Sequencing was performed on CD8+ T cells sorted from blood (inferred from file names), taken from a patient given nivolumab and ipilimumab in sequence. The receptor set was obtained from a human donor with melanoma.

This chain joins TRBV6-6 and TRBJ1-1; a possible D gene is TRBD1 (5 bases). This CDR3 spans 11 amino acids. The germline CDR1 and CDR2 sequences are MNHNY and SVGAGI (reference sequence). V shed 6 bases and J shed 6 bases, with 8 bases lying between them. Here the CDR3 DNA reads TGTGCCAGCAGGACGGGGGCTGAAGCTTTCTTT. Encoded protein: CASRTGAEAFF.

The chain uses TRBV13 and TRBJ2-2; D might be TRBD2 (6 bases). The V gene lost 5 bases and the J gene lost 2 bases, with 15 bases spanning the gap. The CDR3 has 16 amino acids. The germline gives CDR1 PRHDT, CDR2 FYEKMQ (reference sequence). CDR3 protein: CASSPERASNTGELFF. The CDR3 nucleotides read TGTGCCAGCAGCCCCGAGCGGGCCTCTAACACCGGGGAGCTGTTTTTT.

This clone was seen a handful of times. This chain joins TRBV11-3 and TRBJ2-7, with 7 bases aligning to TRBD2. V shed 3 bases and J 5 bases; nucleotides not matched to a gene: 7. This CDR3 comprises 14 residues. Germline assignment: CDR1 SGHNT and CDR2 YENEEA. CDR3 residues: CASSLNGEGDEQYF. In DNA, the CDR3 is TGTGCCAGCAGCTTGAACGGGGAGGGTGACGAGCAGTACTTC.

The chain uses TRBV10-1 and TRBJ2-7; TRBD1 agrees at 7 bases. This CDR3 region has 14 residues. V was clipped by 6 bases and J by 4 bases; unmatched bases: 9. In germline, CDR1 is WNHNN, CDR2 SYGVQD (reference sequence). The CDR3 protein is CASSPGTVLYEQYF. The CDR3 region has the DNA TGCGCCAGCAGCCCCGGGACAGTGCTATACGAGCAGTACTTC.

The gene calls are TRBV6-5 and TRBJ1-2; 10 bases are a match to TRBD1. V gave up 0 bases and J gave up 6 bases; unmatched junction bases: 7. The CDR3 is 16 amino acids. Looked up from germline, CDR1 is MNHEY and CDR2 is SVGAGI. CDR3 sequence: CASSYSLTGGEDGYTF. The CDR3 coding sequence is TGTGCCAGCAGTTACTCCCTGACAGGGGGCGAAGATGGCTACACCTTC.